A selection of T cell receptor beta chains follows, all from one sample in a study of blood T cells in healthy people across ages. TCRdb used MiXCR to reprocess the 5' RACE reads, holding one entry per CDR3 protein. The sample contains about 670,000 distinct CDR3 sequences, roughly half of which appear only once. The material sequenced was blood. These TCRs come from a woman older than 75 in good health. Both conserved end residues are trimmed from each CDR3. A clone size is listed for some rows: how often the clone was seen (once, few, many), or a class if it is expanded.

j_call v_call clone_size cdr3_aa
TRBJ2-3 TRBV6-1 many ASSDRVSSDTQY
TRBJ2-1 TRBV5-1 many ASGSGSTNEQF
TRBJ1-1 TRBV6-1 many ATNQGNTEAF
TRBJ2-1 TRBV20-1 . SASYAREGRNEQF
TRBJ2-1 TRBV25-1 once ASSGNTAEQF
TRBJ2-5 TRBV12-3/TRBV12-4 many ASSGLGWETQY
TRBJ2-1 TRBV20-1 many SANTFRANEQF
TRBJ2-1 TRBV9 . ASSHGQGVHNEQF
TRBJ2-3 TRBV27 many ASSYGTGSTDTQY
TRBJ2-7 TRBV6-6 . ASSAPGQSYEQY
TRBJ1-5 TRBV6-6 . ASSPKGTGSGQPQH
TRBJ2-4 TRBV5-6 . ASSSVGSKNIQY
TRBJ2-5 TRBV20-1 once SARDAGGSQETQY
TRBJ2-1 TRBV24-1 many ATSPSGGLHNEQF
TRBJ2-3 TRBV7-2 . ASSPGDSGRRTDTQY
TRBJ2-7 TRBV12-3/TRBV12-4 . ASSLALRGEQY
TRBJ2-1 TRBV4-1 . ASSQDPGVVNEQF
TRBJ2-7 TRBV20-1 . SAPGRGRTYEQY
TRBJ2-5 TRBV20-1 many SALQLETQY
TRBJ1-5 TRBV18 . ASSTGRSNQPQH